This passage covers 28 T cell receptor beta chains from one sample sequenced in a study of blood T cell repertoires in COVID-19. The method was immunoSEQ multiplex PCR; TCRdb's version includes in-frame clones alone and lacks a portion of them. This table holds 30,000 to 40,000 clones, approximately 91% found once. Source material: peripheral blood. These receptors all come from a human donor in a cohort sampled during active COVID-19.

V usage is TRBV7-2 and J usage is TRBJ2-2, with 7 bases aligning to TRBD1. The V gene end was trimmed by 7 bases and the J gene end by 2 bases; junction bases not matched to a gene: 13. The CDR3 consists of 17 residues. Germline-derived CDR1 and CDR2 are SGHTA and FQGNSA. The DNA of the CDR3 is TGTGCCAGCATCCGGACAGGCGCCCTCGTTAACACCGGGGAGCTGTTTTTT. This sequence encodes CASIRTGALVNTGELFF.

V gene TRBV9 combines with J gene TRBJ1-6, with D possibly TRBD1 on 6 matching bases. V was clipped by 3 bases and J by 5 bases, with 9 bases between them. The CDR3 has 14 residues. Germline V gene data show CDR1 as SGDLS and CDR2 as YYNGEE. The CDR3 sequence: CASSAQGHNSPLHF. The CDR3 DNA follows: TGTGCCAGCAGCGCCCAGGGGCATAATTCACCCCTCCACTTT.

This clone was detected only a few times. The rearrangement uses TRBV6-5 and TRBJ1-5; a possible D gene is TRBD1 (5 bases). CDR3 size: 14 residues. The germline CDR1 and CDR2 sequences are MNHEY and SVGAGI. The germline V and J ends were trimmed by 8 bases and 2 bases, with 13 bases remaining between them. The CDR3 sequence: CASRGWRGNQPQHF. In nucleotides, the CDR3 is TGTGCCAGCCGGGGGTGGCGGGGCAATCAGCCCCAGCATTTT.

CDR3 protein: CASSATGGTGNTIYF. Written as DNA, the CDR3 is TGTGCCAGCAGCGCCACAGGGGGTACTGGAAACACCATATATTTT. The V and J genes are TRBV9 and TRBJ1-3, with 8 positions matching TRBD1. V lost 3 bases to trimming and J lost 2 bases; unmatched junction nucleotides: 4. Germline V lookup: CDR1 SGDLS, CDR2 YYNGEE. The CDR3 consists of 15 residues.

This sequence joins TRBV4-1 and TRBJ2-1, with 11 bases identical to TRBD2. The CDR3 extends over 19 amino acids. The V gene end was trimmed by 1 base and the J gene end by 0 bases; junction bases not matched to a gene: 8. Germline V lookup: CDR1 MGHRA, CDR2 YSYEKL. The CDR3 DNA reads as TGCGCCAGCAGCCAAGGGTCTAGCGGGAGGACCAGCTCCTACAATGAGCAGTTCTTC. The encoded protein is CASSQGSSGRTSSYNEQFF.

The CDR3 loop reads CASSQDGQGSRFNYGYTF. CDR3 coding DNA: TGTGCCAGCAGCCAAGACGGACAGGGCTCGCGCTTTAACTATGGCTACACCTTC. The rearrangement uses TRBV3-1 (or the pseudogene TRBV3-2) and TRBJ1-2; the match to TRBD1 covers 8 bases. The CDR3 is 18 residues long. CDR1 is LGHDT and CDR2 is YNNKEL in the germline V gene (reference sequence). V lost 0 bases to trimming and J lost 1 base; unmatched junction nucleotides: 10.

The chain employs TRBV5-4 and TRBJ2-7; possible D gene TRBD2, 6 bases. The V and J ends lost 1 base and 2 bases respectively, with 16 bases between them. CDR3 size: 16 residues. CDR1 is SGHNT, CDR2 YYREEE, per germline (reference sequence). The CDR3 spells CASSLMAPGGTYEQYF. The DNA for the CDR3 is TGTGCCAGCAGCTTGATGGCCCCCGGCGGGACCTACGAGCAGTACTTC.

The V and J genes are TRBV30 and TRBJ2-3, with 10 bases identical to TRBD1. Germline assignment: CDR1 GTSNPN and CDR2 SVGIG (reference sequence). V gave up 5 bases and J gave up 0 bases; unmatched junction bases: 2. The CDR3 is 14 residues long. The CDR3 DNA is TGTGCCTGGGACAGGGGGCTTAGCACAGATACGCAGTATTTT. Residues: CAWDRGLSTDTQYF.

The chain carries TRBV19 and TRBJ2-1; TRBD2 matches 14 bases. Germline values: CDR1 LNHDA, CDR2 SQIVND (reference sequence). The CDR3 is 19 residues long. V was pared by 4 bases and J by 0 bases, with 8 bases of the junction left unmatched. CDR3: CASSKTGLAGESSYNEQFF. In DNA, the CDR3 is TGTGCCAGTAGTAAAACGGGACTAGCGGGAGAAAGCTCCTACAATGAGCAGTTCTTC.

J is TRBJ2-5 and V is TRBV4-1; maybe TRBD2 (7 bases). Germline V CDR1 and CDR2: MGHRA, YSYEKL. V lost 1 base, J lost 4 bases, and 25 bases lay in between. The CDR3 length is 19 residues. The CDR3 region is CASSQAPSGGRGVGETQYF. CDR3 coding DNA: TGCGCCAGCAGCCAAGCTCCCTCGGGGGGCCGGGGAGTCGGAGAGACCCAGTACTTC.

The chain has TRBV3-1 (or the pseudogene TRBV3-2) and TRBJ2-3; 9 bases fit TRBD2. Losses at the gene ends were 4 bases for V and 0 bases for J; bases not matched to a gene: 2. This CDR3 region has 15 residues. Per the germline V gene, CDR1 is LGHDT and CDR2 is YNNKEL (reference sequence). The CDR3 sequence is CASSPTSGSTDTQYF. DNA of the CDR3: TGTGCCAGCAGCCCCACTAGCGGGAGCACAGATACGCAGTATTTT.

The J gene is TRBJ2-3, the V gene TRBV25-1; a possible D gene is TRBD2 (5 bases). The germline CDR1 and CDR2 sequences are MGHDK and SYGVNS. The CDR3 is made up of 16 amino acids. V lost 0 bases, J lost 7 bases, and 17 bases lay in between. The CDR3 nucleotides read TGTGCCAGCAGTGAATACGGGGATGTCGTCAGCTATACGCAGTATTTT. It codes for CASSEYGDVVSYTQYF. Variable domain in full (rest from reference TRBV25-1 and TRBJ2-3): EADIYQTPRYLVIGTGKKITLECSQTMGHDKMYWYQQDPGMELHLIHYSYGVNSTEKGDLSSESTVSRIRTEHFPLTLESARPSHTSQYLCASSEYGDVVSYTQYFGPGTRLTVL.

This chain links TRBV7-3 with TRBJ2-2; 7 nucleotides match TRBD1. CDR1 is SGHTA, CDR2 FQGTGA, per germline. This CDR3 has 15 amino acids. V trimming: 2 bases; J trimming: 6 bases; junction bases outside the gene matches: 6. In DNA form, the CDR3 reads TGTGCCAGCAGCTTAGAGGGACAGCGCGCCGGGGAGCTGTTTTTT. Translating it yields CASSLEGQRAGELFF.

This chain links TRBV7-9 with TRBJ2-7, with 10 bases identical to TRBD1. This CDR3 has 16 amino acids. V lost 0 bases and J lost 5; bases outside the gene matches: 7. CDR1 and CDR2 from the germline V gene are SEHNR and FQNEAQ (reference sequence). The CDR3 loop reads CASSLATGGSGDEQYF. CDR3 sequence (DNA): TGTGCCAGCAGCTTAGCGACAGGGGGCTCAGGGGACGAGCAGTACTTC.

J is TRBJ2-3 and V is TRBV29-1, with 12 bases identical to TRBD2. This CDR3 comprises 13 residues. The trim removed 4 bases at V and 8 bases at J, leaving 4 bases unmatched. Germline values: CDR1 SQVTM, CDR2 ANQGSEA. This CDR3 reads CSVVTSGSGTQYF. The CDR3, as DNA: TGCAGCGTTGTGACTAGCGGGAGTGGTACGCAGTATTTT.

This sequence joins TRBV27 and TRBJ2-7, with a possible D match to TRBD1 (6 bases). Trimming took 4 bases from V and 6 from J, leaving 19 bases between them. This CDR3 is 15 amino acids long. CDR1 and CDR2 (germline): MNHEY, SMNVEV (reference sequence). The CDR3 protein is CASSSPTSGEREQYF. The CDR3, as DNA: TGTGCCAGCAGTTCGCCGACTTCAGGGGAACGCGAGCAGTACTTC.

V gene TRBV7-2 combines with J gene TRBJ2-1; possible D gene TRBD2, 8 bases. Per germline, CDR1 SGHTA and CDR2 FQGNSA. V lost 5 bases to trimming and J lost 7 bases, with 18 bases between them. The CDR3 spans 15 residues. CDR3 sequence (DNA): TGTGCCAGCAGCACGGGAGGGGGCGCGATAAATGAGCAGTTCTTC. It codes for CASSTGGGAINEQFF. Using reference TRBV7-2 and TRBJ2-1 for the parts outside the CDR3, the full variable domain is GAGVSQSPSNKVTEKGKDVELRCDPISGHTALYWYRQSLGQGLEFLIYFQGNSAPDKSGLPSDRFSAERTGGSVSTLTIQRTQQEDSAVYLCASSTGGGAINEQFFGPGTRLTVL.

In this sample, this clone turned up a few times. The chain is built from TRBV16 and TRBJ1-2; tentative D call: TRBD1 (5 bases). From germline, CDR1 is KGHSY and CDR2 FQNENV. The CDR3 has 15 residues. Trimming removed 4 bases at V and 8 bases at J, with 20 bases between. The CDR3 loop reads CASSRQGQGSGGYTF. DNA for the CDR3: TGTGCCAGCAGCCGCCAGGGCCAGGGATCAGGCGGCTACACCTTC.

The genes are TRBV30 and TRBJ1-1; the match to TRBD1 covers 8 bases. V lost 3 bases to trimming and J lost 1 base; unmatched junction nucleotides: 4. The CDR3 contains 14 residues. Germline V gives CDR1 GTSNPN, CDR2 SVGIG (reference sequence). CDR3 bases: TGTGCCTGGAGGAGGACAGGGCCGAACACTGAAGCTTTCTTT. Protein: CAWRRTGPNTEAFF. Based on the CDR3 plus reference TRBV30 and TRBJ1-1, the full variable domain is SQTIHQWPATLVQPVGSPLSLECTVEGTSNPNLYWYRQAAGRGLQLLFYSVGIGQISSEVPQNLSASRPQDRQFILSSKKLLLSDSGFYLCAWRRTGPNTEAFFGQGTRLTVV.

The genes are TRBV6-2 or TRBV6-3 and TRBJ2-1; tentatively, D is TRBD2 (6 bases). The CDR3 is made up of 17 amino acids. With 5 bases removed from V and 0 bases from J, the gap between germline ends came to 17 bases. Per the germline V gene, CDR1 is MNHEY and CDR2 is SVGEGT. Here the CDR3 reads CASSTRGAGYSYNEQFF. CDR3 coding DNA: TGTGCCAGCAGTACCCGTGGAGCGGGTTACTCCTACAATGAGCAGTTCTTC.

This clone is a singleton in its sample. The chain carries TRBV7-8 and TRBJ2-7; 12 bases map to TRBD1. This CDR3 region has 14 residues. V shed 4 bases and J 12 bases; nucleotides not matched to a gene: 10. Germline CDR1 and CDR2: SGHVS and FQNEAQ. In nucleotides, the CDR3 is TGTGCCAGCAGCTCCGGGACAGGGGGCGTTTTGTTGTACTTC. Translated: CASSSGTGGVLLYF.

This rearrangement joins TRBV2 to TRBJ1-5, with 7 bases aligning to TRBD1. The CDR3 length is 15 residues. Germline V CDR1 and CDR2: SNHLY, FYNNEI. V trimming: 4 bases; J trimming: 4 bases; junction bases outside the gene matches: 7. The CDR3 DNA follows: TGTGCCAGCAGTGTAGGGCAGGGGGTGAATCAGCCCCAGCATTTT. Translating gives CASSVGQGVNQPQHF.

This rearrangement joins TRBV3-1 (or the pseudogene TRBV3-2) to TRBJ2-3; 8 positions match TRBD2. The CDR3 runs 16 residues. Germline values: CDR1 LGHDT, CDR2 YNNKEL (reference sequence). V dropped 1 base and J dropped 0; count of bases not matched to a gene: 3. CDR3 protein: CASSQAAGVSTDTQYF. The CDR3 DNA reads TGTGCCAGCAGCCAAGCAGCGGGAGTCAGCACAGATACGCAGTATTTT.

This sequence joins TRBV2 and TRBJ2-3; D is undetermined. This CDR3 is 16 amino acids long. V shed 2 bases and J shed 6 bases, with 18 bases lying between them. Germline CDR1 reads SNHLY; CDR2 reads FYNNEI. The CDR3 DNA follows: TGTGCCAGCAGTGAATCCGCGACTCGTCGTGGTGATACGCAGTATTTT. This sequence encodes CASSESATRRGDTQYF.

This clone was seen a single time. The sample has other DNA sequences that encode this CDR3 too. This chain uses TRBV2 with TRBJ2-7, with 7 bases aligning to TRBD1. CDR1 and CDR2 (germline): SNHLY, FYNNEI. V lost 6 bases and J lost 1; bases outside the gene matches: 9. The CDR3 contains 15 residues. The CDR3 reads CASRRDREPSYEQYF. The CDR3 bases are TGTGCCAGCAGGCGCGACAGGGAGCCTTCCTACGAGCAGTACTTC.

This clone appeared once. The chain uses TRBV6-6 and TRBJ1-2, with D unclear. In germline, CDR1 is MNHNY, CDR2 SVGAGI (reference sequence). This CDR3 has 14 residues. The germline V and J ends were trimmed by 2 bases and 1 base, with 8 bases remaining between them. The CDR3 DNA reads as TGTGCCAGCAGTTACCGAGACATTAACTATGGCTACACCTTC. It specifies CASSYRDINYGYTF.

This sequence joins TRBV20-1 and TRBJ2-5; maybe TRBD1 (5 bases). The V end was cut by 3 bases, the J end by 2 bases, with 13 bases between. Germline V gene sequence: CDR1 DFQATT, CDR2 SNEGSKA (reference sequence). This CDR3 spans 14 amino acids. The CDR3 loop is CSASLADRQETQYF. The CDR3 coding sequence is TGCAGTGCTAGTCTGGCAGACAGACAAGAGACCCAGTACTTC.

The rearrangement joins TRBV7-8 to TRBJ1-1; 8 bases are shared with TRBD1. The junction had 13 bases not matched to a gene; V was cut back by 1 base and J by 0 bases. This CDR3 comprises 19 residues. Germline assignment: CDR1 SGHVS and CDR2 FQNEAQ. The DNA of the CDR3 is TGTGCCAGCAGCTTAGTCGCAGGGGGCGTCGGATTTATGAACACTGAAGCTTTCTTT. The encoded protein is CASSLVAGGVGFMNTEAFF.